This T cell receptor beta chain comes out of a study of T cell responses to AZD1222 COVID-19 vaccine. Broader study findings: Spike-specific TCR breadth and depth rose after two AZD1222 doses. Across the whole spike, CD4 TCRs peaked at regions 160-218 and 743-854. Seropositive at baseline were only six AZD1222 recipients. There were mostly white British donors and more females than males, and clonal diversity was possibly underestimated.

Repertoires were generated with immunoSEQ multiplex PCR, while TCRdb's copy carries only in-frame clones and drops some. The data hold about 90,000 clones, with around 90% observed a single time. Per the germline V gene, CDR1 is MNHEY and CDR2 is SMNVEV (reference sequence). The CDR3 runs 15 residues. J was trimmed by 4 bases and V by 4 bases; bases with no gene match: 2. Points on this clone: Its antigen remains unknown.

This TCR came from an adult in good health. The rearrangement links TRBV27 to TRBJ2-1; 12 bases agree with TRBD2. This material consisted of peripheral blood, taken on day 0 of AZD1222 vaccination. CDR3 sequence reads: CASSSGLAGYNEQFF. Here the CDR3 DNA reads TGTGCCAGCAGTTCCGGACTAGCGGGATACAATGAGCAGTTCTTC.